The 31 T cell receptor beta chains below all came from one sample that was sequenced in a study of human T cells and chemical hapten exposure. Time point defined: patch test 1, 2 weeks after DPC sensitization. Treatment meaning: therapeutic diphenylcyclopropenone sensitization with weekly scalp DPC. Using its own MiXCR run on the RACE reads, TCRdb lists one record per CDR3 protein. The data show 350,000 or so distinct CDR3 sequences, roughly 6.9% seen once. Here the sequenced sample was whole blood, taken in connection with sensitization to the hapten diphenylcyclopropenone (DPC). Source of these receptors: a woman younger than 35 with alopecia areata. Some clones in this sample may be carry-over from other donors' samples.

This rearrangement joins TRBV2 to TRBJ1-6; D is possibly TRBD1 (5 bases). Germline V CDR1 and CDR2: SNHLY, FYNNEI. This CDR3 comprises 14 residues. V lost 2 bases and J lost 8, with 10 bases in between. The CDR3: CASSENRRDSPLHF. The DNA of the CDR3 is TGTGCCAGCAGTGAAAACAGGAGGGATTCACCCCTCCACTTT.

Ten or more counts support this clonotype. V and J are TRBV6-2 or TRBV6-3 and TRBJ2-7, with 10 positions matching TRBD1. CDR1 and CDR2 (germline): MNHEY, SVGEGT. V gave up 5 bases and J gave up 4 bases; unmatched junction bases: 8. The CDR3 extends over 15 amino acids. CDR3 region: CASSRSGQGGYEQYF. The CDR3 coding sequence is TGTGCCAGCAGTCGAAGTGGACAGGGGGGGTACGAGCAGTACTTC.

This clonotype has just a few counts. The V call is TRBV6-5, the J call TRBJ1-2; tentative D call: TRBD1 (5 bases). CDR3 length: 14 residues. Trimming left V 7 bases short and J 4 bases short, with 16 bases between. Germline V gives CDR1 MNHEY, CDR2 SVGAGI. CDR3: CASTGWERGYGYTF. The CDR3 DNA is TGTGCCAGCACCGGGTGGGAGAGGGGCTATGGCTACACCTTC.

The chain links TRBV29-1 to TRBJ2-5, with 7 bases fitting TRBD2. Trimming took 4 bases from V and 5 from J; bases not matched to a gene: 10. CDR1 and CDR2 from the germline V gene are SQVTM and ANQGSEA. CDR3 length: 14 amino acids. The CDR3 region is CSVAVSGVGETQYF. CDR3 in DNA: TGCAGCGTTGCCGTAAGCGGGGTTGGGGAGACCCAGTACTTC.

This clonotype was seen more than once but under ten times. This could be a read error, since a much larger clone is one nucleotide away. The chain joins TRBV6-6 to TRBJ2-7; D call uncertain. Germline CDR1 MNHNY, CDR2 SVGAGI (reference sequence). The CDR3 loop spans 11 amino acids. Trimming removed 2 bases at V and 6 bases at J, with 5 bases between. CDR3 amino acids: CASSYRAEQYF. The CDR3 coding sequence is TGTGCCAGCAGTTACAGGGCCGAGCAGTACTTC.

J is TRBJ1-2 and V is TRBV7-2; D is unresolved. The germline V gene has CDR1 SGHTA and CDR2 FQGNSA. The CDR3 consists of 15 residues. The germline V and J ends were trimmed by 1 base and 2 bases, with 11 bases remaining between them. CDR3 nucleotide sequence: TGTGCCAGCAGCTTAGACGGCGCGGGGAACTATGGCTACACCTTC. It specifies CASSLDGAGNYGYTF.

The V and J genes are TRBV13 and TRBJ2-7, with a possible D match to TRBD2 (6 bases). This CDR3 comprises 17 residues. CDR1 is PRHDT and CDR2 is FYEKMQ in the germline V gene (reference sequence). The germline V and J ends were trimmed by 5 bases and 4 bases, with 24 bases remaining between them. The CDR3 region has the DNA TGTGCCAGCAGCCTACGCGGAGGGGACCAGAGGGGTTACGAGCAGTACTTC. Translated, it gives CASSLRGGDQRGYEQYF.

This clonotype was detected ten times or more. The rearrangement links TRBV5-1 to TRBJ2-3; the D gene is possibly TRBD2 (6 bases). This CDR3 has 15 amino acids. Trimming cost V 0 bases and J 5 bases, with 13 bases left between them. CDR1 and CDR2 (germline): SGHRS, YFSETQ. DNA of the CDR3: TGCGCCAGCAGCTTGGTTATTACCGGGGGAGATACGCAGTATTTT. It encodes CASSLVITGGDTQYF.

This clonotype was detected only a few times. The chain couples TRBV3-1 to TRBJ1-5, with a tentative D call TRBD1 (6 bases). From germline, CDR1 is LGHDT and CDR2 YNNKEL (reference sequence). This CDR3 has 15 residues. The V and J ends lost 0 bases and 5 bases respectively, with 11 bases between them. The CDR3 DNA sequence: TGTGCCAGCAGCCAAGACGGGGGGCCGGATCAGCCCCAGCATTTT. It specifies CASSQDGGPDQPQHF.

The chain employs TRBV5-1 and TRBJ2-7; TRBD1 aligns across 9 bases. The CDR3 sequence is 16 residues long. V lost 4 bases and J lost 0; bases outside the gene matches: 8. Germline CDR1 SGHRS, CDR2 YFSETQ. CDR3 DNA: TGCGCCAGCAGCCCGGGACAGGGTGTAAACTCCTACGAGCAGTACTTC. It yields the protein CASSPGQGVNSYEQYF.

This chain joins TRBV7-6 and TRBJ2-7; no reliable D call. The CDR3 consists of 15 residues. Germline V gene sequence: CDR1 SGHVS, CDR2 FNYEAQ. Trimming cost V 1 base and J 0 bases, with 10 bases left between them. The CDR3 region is CASSLGYGPSYEQYF. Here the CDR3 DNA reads TGTGCCAGCAGCTTAGGTTACGGCCCCTCCTACGAGCAGTACTTC.

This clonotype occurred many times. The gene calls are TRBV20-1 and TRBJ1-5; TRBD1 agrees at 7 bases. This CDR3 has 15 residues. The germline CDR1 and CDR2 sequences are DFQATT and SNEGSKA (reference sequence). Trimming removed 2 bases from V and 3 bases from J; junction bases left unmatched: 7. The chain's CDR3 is CSARLRDRLNQPQHF. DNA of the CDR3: TGCAGTGCTAGACTCCGGGACAGACTCAATCAGCCCCAGCATTTT.

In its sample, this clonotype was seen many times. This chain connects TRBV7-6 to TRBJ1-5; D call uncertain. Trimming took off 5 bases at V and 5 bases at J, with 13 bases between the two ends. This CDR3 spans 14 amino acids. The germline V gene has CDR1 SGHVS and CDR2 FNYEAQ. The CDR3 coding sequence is TGTGCCAGCAGCGACGGGAATAACGATCAGCCCCAGCATTTT. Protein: CASSDGNNDQPQHF.

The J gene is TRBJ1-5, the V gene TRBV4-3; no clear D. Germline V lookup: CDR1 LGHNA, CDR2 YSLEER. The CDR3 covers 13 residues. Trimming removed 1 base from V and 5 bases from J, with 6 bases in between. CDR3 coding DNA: TGCGCCAGCAGCCAAGGGGCTTATCAGCCCCAGCATTTT. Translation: CASSQGAYQPQHF.

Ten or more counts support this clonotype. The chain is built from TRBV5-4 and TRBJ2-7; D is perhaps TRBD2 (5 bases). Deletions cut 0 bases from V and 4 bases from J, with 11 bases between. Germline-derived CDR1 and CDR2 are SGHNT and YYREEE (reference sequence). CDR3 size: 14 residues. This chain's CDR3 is CASSLEASRYEQYF. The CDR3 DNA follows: TGTGCCAGCAGCTTGGAGGCTAGCAGGTACGAGCAGTACTTC.

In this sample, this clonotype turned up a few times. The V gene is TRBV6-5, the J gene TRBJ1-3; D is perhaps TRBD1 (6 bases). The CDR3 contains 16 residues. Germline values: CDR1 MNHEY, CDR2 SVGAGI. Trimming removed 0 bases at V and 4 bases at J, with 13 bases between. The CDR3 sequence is CASSYSFQGLGNTIYF. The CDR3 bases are TGTGCCAGCAGTTACTCGTTCCAGGGGTTAGGAAACACCATATATTTT.

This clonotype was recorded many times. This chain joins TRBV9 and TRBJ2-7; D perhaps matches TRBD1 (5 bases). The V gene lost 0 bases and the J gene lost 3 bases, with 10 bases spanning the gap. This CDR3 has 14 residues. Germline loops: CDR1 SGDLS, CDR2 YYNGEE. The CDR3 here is CASSVAPGNYEQYF. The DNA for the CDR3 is TGTGCCAGCAGCGTAGCTCCAGGGAACTACGAGCAGTACTTC.

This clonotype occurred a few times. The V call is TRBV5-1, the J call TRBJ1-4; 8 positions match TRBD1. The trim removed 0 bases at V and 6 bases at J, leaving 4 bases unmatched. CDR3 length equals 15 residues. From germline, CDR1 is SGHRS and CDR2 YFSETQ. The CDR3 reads CASSLEDREDEKLFF. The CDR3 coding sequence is TGCGCCAGCAGCTTGGAGGACAGGGAAGATGAAAAACTGTTTTTT.

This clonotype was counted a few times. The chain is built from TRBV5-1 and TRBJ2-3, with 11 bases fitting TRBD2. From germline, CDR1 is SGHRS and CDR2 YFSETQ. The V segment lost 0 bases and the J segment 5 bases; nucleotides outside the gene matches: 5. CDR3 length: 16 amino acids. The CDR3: CASSLGRLAGGDTQYF. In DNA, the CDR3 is TGCGCCAGCAGCTTGGGTCGGCTAGCGGGGGGAGATACGCAGTATTTT.

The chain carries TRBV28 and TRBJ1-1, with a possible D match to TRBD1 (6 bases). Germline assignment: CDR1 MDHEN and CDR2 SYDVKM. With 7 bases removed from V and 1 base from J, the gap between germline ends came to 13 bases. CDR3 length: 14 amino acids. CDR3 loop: CASTVAQGNTEAFF. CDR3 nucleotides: TGTGCCAGCACGGTTGCACAGGGGAACACTGAAGCTTTCTTT.

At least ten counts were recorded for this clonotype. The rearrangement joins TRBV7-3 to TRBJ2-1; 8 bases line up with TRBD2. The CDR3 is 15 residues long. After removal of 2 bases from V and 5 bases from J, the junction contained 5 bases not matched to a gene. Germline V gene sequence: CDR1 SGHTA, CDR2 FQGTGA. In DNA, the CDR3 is TGTGCCAGCAGCTTATATACTAGCGGACACAATGAGCAGTTCTTC. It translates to CASSLYTSGHNEQFF. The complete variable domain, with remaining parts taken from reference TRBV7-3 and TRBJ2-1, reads GAGVSQTPSNKVTEKGKYVELRCDPISGHTALYWYRQSLGQGPEFLIYFQGTGAADDSGLPNDRFFAVRPEGSVSTLKIQRTERGDSAVYLCASSLYTSGHNEQFFGPGTRLTVL.

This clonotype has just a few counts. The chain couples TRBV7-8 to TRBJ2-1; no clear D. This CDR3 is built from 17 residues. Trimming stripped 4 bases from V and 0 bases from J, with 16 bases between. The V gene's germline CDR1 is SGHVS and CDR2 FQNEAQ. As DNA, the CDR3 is TGTGCCAGCAGCTCGGGTTGGGCCCAAAGCTCCTACAATGAGCAGTTCTTC. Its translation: CASSSGWAQSSYNEQFF.

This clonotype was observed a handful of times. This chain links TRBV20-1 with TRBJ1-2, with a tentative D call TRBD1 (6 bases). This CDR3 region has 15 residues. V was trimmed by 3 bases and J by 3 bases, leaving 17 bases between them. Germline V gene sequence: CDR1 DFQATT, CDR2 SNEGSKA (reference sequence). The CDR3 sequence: CSASPHGRGDYGYTF. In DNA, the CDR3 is TGCAGTGCTAGCCCCCATGGCAGGGGTGACTATGGCTACACCTTC.

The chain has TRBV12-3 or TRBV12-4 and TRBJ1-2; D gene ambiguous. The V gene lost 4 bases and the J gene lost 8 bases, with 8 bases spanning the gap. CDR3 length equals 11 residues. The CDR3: CASSSGGGYTF. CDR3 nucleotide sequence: TGTGCCAGCAGTTCTGGAGGGGGCTACACCTTC.

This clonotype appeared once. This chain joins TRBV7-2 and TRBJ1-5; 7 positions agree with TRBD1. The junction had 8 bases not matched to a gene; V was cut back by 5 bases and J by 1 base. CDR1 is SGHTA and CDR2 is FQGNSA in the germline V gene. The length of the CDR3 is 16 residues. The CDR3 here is CASSARTGLSNQPQHF. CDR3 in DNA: TGTGCCAGCAGCGCTCGGACAGGACTGAGCAATCAGCCCCAGCATTTT.

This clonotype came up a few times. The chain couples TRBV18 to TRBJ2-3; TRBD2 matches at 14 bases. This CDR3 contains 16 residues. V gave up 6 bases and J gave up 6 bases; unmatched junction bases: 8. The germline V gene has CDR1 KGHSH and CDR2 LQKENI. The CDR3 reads CASSPTSGGARDTQYF. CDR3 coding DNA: TGTGCCAGCTCGCCGACTAGCGGGGGGGCCCGGGATACGCAGTATTTT.

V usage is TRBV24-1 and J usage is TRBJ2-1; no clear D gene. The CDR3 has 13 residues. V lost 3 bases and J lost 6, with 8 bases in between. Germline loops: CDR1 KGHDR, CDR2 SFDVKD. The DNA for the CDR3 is TGTGCCACCAGTGATAGCAGCTCCAATGAGCAGTTCTTC. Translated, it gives CATSDSSSNEQFF.

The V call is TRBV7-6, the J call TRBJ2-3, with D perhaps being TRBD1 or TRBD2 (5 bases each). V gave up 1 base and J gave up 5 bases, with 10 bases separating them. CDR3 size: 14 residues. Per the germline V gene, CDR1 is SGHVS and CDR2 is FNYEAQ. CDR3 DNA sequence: TGTGCCAGCAGCTTAGGAGGGGTTGGAGATACGCAGTATTTT. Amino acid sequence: CASSLGGVGDTQYF. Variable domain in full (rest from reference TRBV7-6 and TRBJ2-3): GAGVSQSPRYKVTKRGQDVALRCDPISGHVSLYWYRQALGQGPEFLTYFNYEAQQDKSGLPNDRFSAERPEGSISTLTIQRTEQRDSAMYRCASSLGGVGDTQYFGPGTRLTVL.

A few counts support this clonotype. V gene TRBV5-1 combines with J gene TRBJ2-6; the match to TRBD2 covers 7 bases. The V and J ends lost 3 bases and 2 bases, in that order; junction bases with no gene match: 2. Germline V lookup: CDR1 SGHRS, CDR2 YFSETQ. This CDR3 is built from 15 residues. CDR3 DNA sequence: TGCGCCAGCAGCTCAGGGACTACTGGGGCCAACGTCCTGACTTTC. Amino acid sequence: CASSSGTTGANVLTF.

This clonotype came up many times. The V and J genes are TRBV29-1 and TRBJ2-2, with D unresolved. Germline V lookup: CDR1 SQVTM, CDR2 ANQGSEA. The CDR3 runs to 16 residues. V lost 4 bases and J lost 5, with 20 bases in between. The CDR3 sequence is CSVGLIPATSTGELFF. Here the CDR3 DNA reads TGCAGCGTTGGTTTAATACCTGCTACGAGTACCGGGGAGCTGTTTTTT.

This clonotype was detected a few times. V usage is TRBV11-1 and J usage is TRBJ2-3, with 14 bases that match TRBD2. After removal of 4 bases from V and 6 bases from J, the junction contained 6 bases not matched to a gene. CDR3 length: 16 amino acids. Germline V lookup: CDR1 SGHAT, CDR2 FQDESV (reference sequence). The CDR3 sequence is CASSSETSGGADTQYF. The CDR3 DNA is TGTGCCAGCAGCTCGGAGACTAGCGGGGGGGCGGATACGCAGTATTTT.